Below are 17 T cell receptor beta chains sequenced from a single sample in a study of T cells in Graves' hyperthyroidism and ophthalmopathy. RNA transcripts served as the template for amplifying TCR beta CDR3 regions. First-round RT-PCR with HTBI primers amplified the TCR CDR3 region. TCRdb analysed the multiplex PCR reads with MiXCR anew, one entry per CDR3 protein. This sample has under 400,000 distinct CDR3 sequences, with 15% to 20% found just once. The sequencing sample was made of blood. The receptors stem from a woman between 40 and 55 years old with Graves' ophthalmopathy.

This clonotype was detected many times. J is TRBJ2-7 and V is TRBV20-1; D is unresolved. Looked up from germline, CDR1 is DFQATT and CDR2 is SNEGSKA (reference sequence). The CDR3 covers 14 residues. Trimming took off 0 bases at V and 3 bases at J, with 12 bases between the two ends. CDR3 amino acids: CSARDYSSNYEQYF. CDR3 DNA: TGCAGTGCTAGAGACTACTCAAGCAACTACGAGCAGTACTTC.

This clonotype appeared many times. This chain connects TRBV20-1 to TRBJ2-5; 13 bases are shared with TRBD2. J gave up 5 bases and V 3 bases, and 6 bases lay outside the gene matches. CDR3 length: 15 amino acids. Germline lookup yields CDR1 DFQATT and CDR2 SNEGSKA (reference sequence). The CDR3 sequence: CSARTSGRPAETQYF. CDR3 nucleotide sequence: TGCAGTGCTAGGACTAGCGGGAGGCCTGCGGAGACCCAGTACTTC.

This clonotype was observed at least ten times. The chain carries TRBV12-3 or TRBV12-4 and TRBJ1-2; TRBD1 is a possible D gene (5 bases). The CDR3 totals 15 residues. V shed 3 bases and J shed 8 bases, with 19 bases lying between them. Here the CDR3 DNA reads TGTGCCAGCAGTTTTACGGGGGAATCCGCTGGAGGCTACACCTTC. This sequence encodes CASSFTGESAGGYTF.

This chain uses TRBV12-3 or TRBV12-4 with TRBJ1-1; D is possibly TRBD1 (5 bases). V gave up 4 bases and J gave up 1 base, with 13 bases separating them. CDR3 length: 15 residues. The CDR3 loop reads CASSSGGGGNTEAFF. The CDR3 DNA sequence: TGTGCCAGCAGTTCCGGGGGTGGAGGGAACACTGAAGCTTTCTTT.

This clonotype was picked up many times. A single base separates this from a much larger clone, so it may be a read error. The chain uses TRBV12-3 or TRBV12-4 and TRBJ1-1; no definite D call. The CDR3 extends over 17 amino acids. Trimming removed 3 bases from V and 3 bases from J, with 20 bases in between. CDR3 amino acids: CASSLRTHLPWDTEAFF. CDR3 nucleotide sequence: TGTGCCAGCAGTTTGAGGACTCACCTGCCGTGGGACACTGAAGCTTTCTTT.

This clonotype has ten or more counts. The rearrangement uses TRBV12-3 or TRBV12-4 and TRBJ2-5; 7 bases are shared with TRBD1. The length of the CDR3 is 14 residues. V was pared by 7 bases and J by 3 bases, with 8 bases of the junction left unmatched. The CDR3 sequence is CASTRQGTEETQYF. The CDR3 nucleotides read TGTGCCAGCACCAGACAGGGTACGGAAGAGACCCAGTACTTC.

The genes are TRBV28 and TRBJ2-7; no clear D gene. Germline V lookup: CDR1 MDHEN, CDR2 SYDVKM. Deletions cut 7 bases from V and 6 bases from J, with 7 bases between. This CDR3 region has 10 residues. CDR3 DNA: TGTGCCAGCACTGTGGTCGAGCAGTACTTC. The encoded protein is CASTVVEQYF.

This clonotype turned up a few times. The chain recombines TRBV6-2 or TRBV6-3 with TRBJ2-7, with D possibly matching TRBD1 (5 bases). Between the trimmed V and J ends, which lost 8 bases and 2 bases, there was a span of 13 bases. Germline lookup yields CDR1 MNHEY and CDR2 SVGEGT. This CDR3 is 13 amino acids long. The CDR3, as DNA: TGTGCCAGCTGCCCAGGGATCCCCTACGAGCAGTACTTC. Its protein is CASCPGIPYEQYF.

There are a few counts of this clonotype. The V gene is TRBV20-1, the J gene TRBJ2-5; 9 bases line up with TRBD2. This CDR3 has 17 residues. V lost 0 bases and J lost 5; bases outside the gene matches: 13. CDR1 is DFQATT and CDR2 is SNEGSKA in the germline V gene (reference sequence). The CDR3 DNA is TGCAGTGCTAGAGATAGACTAGCGGCAGGCCCATGGGAGACCCAGTACTTC. It yields the protein CSARDRLAAGPWETQYF.

This clonotype was recorded many times. This chain links TRBV29-1 with TRBJ1-1, with D possibly TRBD1 on 6 matching bases. Deletions cut 7 bases from V and 3 bases from J, with 12 bases between. This CDR3 spans 12 amino acids. CDR1 and CDR2 (germline): SQVTM, ANQGSEA. The CDR3, as DNA: TGCAGCGGCTACAGGGCGGACACTGAAGCTTTCTTT. Translating gives CSGYRADTEAFF.

The table lists this clonotype with a few counts. CDR3 coding DNA: TGTGCCAGCAGCGTAACAGGCTCCGTTGACGAGCAGTACTTC. Its protein product is CASSVTGSVDEQYF. The chain combines TRBV9 with TRBJ2-7; tentatively, D is TRBD1 (5 bases). Germline CDR1 is SGDLS and CDR2 is YYNGEE. Trimming stripped 1 base from V and 5 bases from J, with 13 bases between. The CDR3 runs to 14 residues.

This clonotype was counted at least ten times. The CDR3 DNA is TGTGCCAGTAGTACGCGGACAGGGGGTTCCTCCTACGAGCAGTACTTC. Its protein product is CASSTRTGGSSYEQYF. The rearrangement joins TRBV19 to TRBJ2-7; 10 bases fit TRBD1. Trimming at V came to 4 bases and at J to 0 bases, leaving 6 bases not matched to a gene. The CDR3 loop spans 16 amino acids. Germline V lookup: CDR1 LNHDA, CDR2 SQIVND (reference sequence).

This clonotype was found many times. The chain has TRBV4-1 and TRBJ1-2, with TRBD1 matching over 7 bases. There are 15 residues in the CDR3. Looked up from germline, CDR1 is MGHRA and CDR2 is YSYEKL. The V segment lost 0 bases and the J segment 2 bases; nucleotides outside the gene matches: 3. CDR3 DNA sequence: TGCGCCAGCAGCCAAGAAGGGGGCAGGAACTATGGCTACACCTTC. Translated, it gives CASSQEGGRNYGYTF.

Many counts were recorded for this clonotype. The chain recombines TRBV5-1 with TRBJ2-2; TRBD2 is a possible D gene (7 bases). Trimming stripped 0 bases from V and 5 bases from J, with 14 bases between. CDR1 SGHRS and CDR2 YFSETQ come from the germline V gene. This CDR3 is 16 amino acids long. For the CDR3, the DNA is TGCGCCAGCAGCTTGGATGGGGGGGCGAGGACCGGGGAGCTGTTTTTT. Protein product: CASSLDGGARTGELFF.

This clonotype occurred a few times. V gene TRBV11-2 combines with J gene TRBJ2-1, with 10 bases matching TRBD2. V trimming: 1 base; J trimming: 8 bases; junction bases outside the gene matches: 5. The V gene's germline CDR1 is SGHAT and CDR2 FQNNGV. The CDR3 length is 15 residues. CDR3 sequence: CASSLGLAGADEQFF. In DNA, the CDR3 is TGTGCCAGCAGCTTAGGGCTAGCGGGAGCGGATGAGCAGTTCTTC.

This clonotype was detected ten times or more. This chain links TRBV20-1 with TRBJ2-7; weak D call: TRBD2 (8 bases). V lost 3 bases and J 0 bases, leaving 18 bases between the germline ends. The CDR3 contains 16 residues. Germline V gene lookup returns CDR1 DFQATT and CDR2 SNEGSKA (reference sequence). CDR3 sequence: CSARGISGDSSYEQYF. In nucleotides, the CDR3 is TGCAGTGCTAGGGGCATTAGCGGGGACAGCTCCTACGAGCAGTACTTC.

Concerning this clonotype itself: One junction end does not reproduce the germline sequence, and a read error may be involved. The genes are TRBV20-1 and TRBJ2-5, with D unclear. Germline-derived CDR1 and CDR2 are DFQATT and SNEGSKA (reference sequence). This CDR3 spans 14 amino acids. DNA for the CDR3: TGCAGTGCTAGAGCCCAGGCCTTTCAAGAGACCCTGTACTTC. Translated: CSARAQAFQETLYF.